The source of this TCR beta chain is a study of OX40 agonist ivuxolimab in advanced cancers. Trimming cost V 6 bases and J 5 bases; bases outside gene matches: 5. This CDR3 region has 14 residues. Germline assignment: CDR1 MNHEY and CDR2 SMNVEV (reference sequence). The data were produced by immunoSEQ multiplex PCR, yet TCRdb's version contains in-frame clones alone and is incomplete. This sample yields roughly 70,000 clones, of which about nine tenths are seen a single time; 5.5% to 6% belongs to the top ten. Sequenced here: CD4+ or CD8+ T cells sorted from blood, sampled in a trial of the OX40 agonist ivuxolimab. The sequence came from an adult with an advanced solid tumor such as melanoma, head and neck, liver or kidney cancer. The gene calls are TRBV27 and TRBJ2-5, with 11 bases aligning to TRBD2. This CDR3 is CASRVAGGLETQYF. DNA for the CDR3: TGTGCCAGCAGAGTAGCGGGGGGGTTGGAGACCCAGTACTTC.